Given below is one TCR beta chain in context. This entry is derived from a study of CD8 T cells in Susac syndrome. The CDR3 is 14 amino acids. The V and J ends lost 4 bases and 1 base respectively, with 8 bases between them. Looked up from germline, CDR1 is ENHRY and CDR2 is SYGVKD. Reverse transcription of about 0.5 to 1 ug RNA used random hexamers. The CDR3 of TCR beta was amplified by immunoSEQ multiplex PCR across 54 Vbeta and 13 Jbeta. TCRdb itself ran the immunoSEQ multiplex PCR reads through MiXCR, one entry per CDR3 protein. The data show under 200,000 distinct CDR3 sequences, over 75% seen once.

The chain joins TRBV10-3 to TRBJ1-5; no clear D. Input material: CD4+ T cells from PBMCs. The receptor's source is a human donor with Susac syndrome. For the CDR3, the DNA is TGTGCCATCAGTGCGAGTGAGAGCAATCAGCCCCAGCATTTT. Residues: CAISASESNQPQHF.